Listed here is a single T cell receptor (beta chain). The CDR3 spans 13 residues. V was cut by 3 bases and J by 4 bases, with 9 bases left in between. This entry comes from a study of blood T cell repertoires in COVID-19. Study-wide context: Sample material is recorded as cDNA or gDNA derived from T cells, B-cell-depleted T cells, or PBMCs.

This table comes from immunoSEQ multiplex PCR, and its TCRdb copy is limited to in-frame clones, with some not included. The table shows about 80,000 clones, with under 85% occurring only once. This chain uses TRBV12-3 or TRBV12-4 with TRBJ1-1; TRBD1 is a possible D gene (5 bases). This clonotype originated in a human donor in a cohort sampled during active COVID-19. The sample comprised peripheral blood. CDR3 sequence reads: CASSFGGGTEAFF. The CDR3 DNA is TGTGCCAGCAGTTTTGGCGGGGGCACTGAAGCTTTCTTT.